The next 6 T cell receptor beta chains were all read from a single sample in a study of response to subunit inactivated influenza vaccine. Each CDR3 protein gets one entry after TCRdb re-called the RT-PCR reads with MiXCR. The top ten clones hold 2.5% to 3.5% of a sample with just under 550,000 distinct CDR3 sequences, 20% to 25% of them seen once. The data also belong to a second study, concerning T cells expressing NK-cell markers. This second study says: As the method of synthesis, 5'RACE template switching with UMIs yielded TCR beta cDNA.

The sequencing here drew on CD4+ T cells sorted from PBMCs, taken 11 to 12 days after vaccination. The receptors were gathered from a man in his fifties or sixties who received an inactivated influenza vaccine.

The chain links TRBV4-2 to TRBJ2-2, with 7 nucleotides matching TRBD2. The CDR3 is 16 amino acids. After removal of 4 bases from V and 1 base from J, the junction contained 6 bases not matched to a gene. Germline V gives CDR1 LGHNA, CDR2 YNFKEQ. CDR3 loop: CASSRQRDGNTGELFF. The CDR3 region has the DNA TGTGCCAGCAGCCGCCAGCGGGACGGGAACACCGGGGAGCTGTTTTTT.

The chain couples TRBV5-1 to TRBJ2-7; possibly TRBD1 for D (5 bases). Germline V gives CDR1 SGHRS, CDR2 YFSETQ. V shed 0 bases and J shed 7 bases, with 14 bases lying between them. There are 14 residues in the CDR3. The CDR3 region is CASSLEAGSVEQYF. For the CDR3, the DNA is TGCGCCAGCAGCTTGGAAGCAGGGTCGGTAGAGCAGTACTTC.

This sequence joins TRBV20-1 and TRBJ2-7; D is uncertain. Trimming left V 3 bases short and J 7 bases short, with 10 bases between. The CDR3 is 11 amino acids. Per the germline V gene, CDR1 is DFQATT and CDR2 is SNEGSKA (reference sequence). The CDR3 region has the DNA TGCAGTGCTAGTGACGGCGGAGAGCAGTACTTC. The encoded protein is CSASDGGEQYF.

The chain joins TRBV20-1 to TRBJ2-5; TRBD2 is a possible D gene (6 bases). Deletions cut 4 bases from V and 3 bases from J, with 12 bases between. Germline loops: CDR1 DFQATT, CDR2 SNEGSKA (reference sequence). This CDR3 contains 13 residues. The CDR3 spells CSANPGAEETQYF. The CDR3 coding sequence is TGCAGTGCTAACCCGGGAGCGGAAGAGACCCAGTACTTC.

The chain links TRBV3-1 to TRBJ2-3; tentatively, D is TRBD2 (6 bases). V gave up 3 bases and J gave up 3 bases, with 13 bases separating them. This CDR3 region has 15 residues. Germline lookup yields CDR1 LGHDT and CDR2 YNNKEL (reference sequence). The CDR3 loop reads CASSQPGGSTDTQYF. CDR3 nucleotides: TGTGCCAGCAGCCAGCCCGGAGGGTCGACAGATACGCAGTATTTT.

The V gene is TRBV10-1, the J gene TRBJ2-1; TRBD2 matches at 13 bases. Germline V lookup: CDR1 WNHNN, CDR2 SYGVQD (reference sequence). The V segment lost 6 bases and the J segment 7 bases; nucleotides outside the gene matches: 6. CDR3 length: 15 amino acids. CDR3 DNA sequence: TGCGCCAGCAGCGCACTAGCGGGGGGGCGGAATGAGCAGTTCTTC. Protein product: CASSALAGGRNEQFF.